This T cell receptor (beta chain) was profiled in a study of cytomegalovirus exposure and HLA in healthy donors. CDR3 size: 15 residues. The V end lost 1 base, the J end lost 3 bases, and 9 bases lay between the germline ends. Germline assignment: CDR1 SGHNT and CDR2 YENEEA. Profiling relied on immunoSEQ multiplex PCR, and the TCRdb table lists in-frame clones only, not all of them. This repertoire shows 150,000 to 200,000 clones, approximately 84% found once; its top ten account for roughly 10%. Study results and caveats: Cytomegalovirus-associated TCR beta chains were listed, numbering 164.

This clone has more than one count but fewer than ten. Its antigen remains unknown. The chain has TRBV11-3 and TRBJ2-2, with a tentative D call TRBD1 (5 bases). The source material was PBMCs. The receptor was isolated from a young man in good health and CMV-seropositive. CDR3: CASSLGQSDTGELFF. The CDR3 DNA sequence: TGTGCCAGCAGCTTAGGACAGTCAGACACCGGGGAGCTGTTTTTT.